Sequencing of this TCR beta chain was carried out in a study of Ad26.COV2.S vaccination and SARS-CoV-2 variants. Sequencing was performed with immunoSEQ multiplex PCR; in TCRdb, only in-frame clones are kept and a portion is missing. This repertoire shows more than 300,000 clones, around 84% found once; its top ten account for under 2%. Comment on this clone: A read error may be the cause here, since a much bigger clone is one base away. Other DNA sequences in this sample translate to the same CDR3.

Trimming took off 2 bases at V and 6 bases at J, with 3 bases between the two ends. From germline, CDR1 is SGHTA and CDR2 FQGNSA. The CDR3 spans 11 residues. Treatment noted: around 19 received Ad26.COV2.S at low or high dose, single or two shots; about 5 received placebo; per-sample allocation not given. Repertoires come from day 63 after the first vaccine or placebo injection. The administered vaccine (an Ad26 vector) expressed Wuhan-strain SARS-CoV-2 spike. The rearrangement uses TRBV7-2 and TRBJ2-3; D not certain. This clonotype originated in a person between 18 and 59 years old who received the Ad26.COV2.S COVID-19 vaccine or a placebo. The material sequenced was peripheral blood, taken in a trial of Ad26.COV2.S vaccine versus placebo. The CDR3 here is CASSLRDTQYF. CDR3 DNA: TGTGCCAGCAGCTTACGGGATACGCAGTATTTT.